The 25 T cell receptor beta chains below come from one sample, sequenced in a study of T cell responses to AZD1222 COVID-19 vaccine. Some clones are missing from TCRdb's copy, which holds only in-frame ones; the method was immunoSEQ multiplex PCR. The table lists around 100,000 clones, approximately 90% of them singletons. Sequenced material: peripheral blood, taken 28 days after the second AZD1222 dose. These TCRs come from an adult who received the AZD1222 COVID-19 vaccine.

The rearrangement links TRBV6-2 or TRBV6-3 to TRBJ2-1; 8 positions agree with TRBD2. The germline V gene has CDR1 MNHEY and CDR2 SVGEGT. This CDR3 is 15 amino acids long. With 0 bases clipped from V and 9 bases from J, the junction kept 7 bases outside the gene matches. CDR3 residues: CASSYSVVAGIEQFF. The CDR3 DNA is TGTGCCAGCAGTTACTCGGTGGTAGCGGGAATTGAGCAGTTCTTC.

The rearrangement joins TRBV11-3 to TRBJ2-1; 11 bases map to TRBD2. The germline CDR1 and CDR2 sequences are SGHNT and YENEEA. The CDR3 extends over 16 amino acids. V trimming: 2 bases; J trimming: 7 bases; junction bases outside the gene matches: 7. The CDR3 DNA follows: TGTGCCAGCAGCTTAAAGGGGACTAGCGGTGGAAATGAGCAGTTCTTC. As protein: CASSLKGTSGGNEQFF.

This clone was observed a handful of times. In nucleotides, the CDR3 is TGTGCCAGCTCACTAGGACAGGGCCTGGATACTGAAGCTTTCTTT. Translating gives CASSLGQGLDTEAFF. The rearrangement joins TRBV18 to TRBJ1-1, with TRBD1 identical over 8 bases. CDR1 and CDR2 from the germline V gene are KGHSH and LQKENI. The CDR3 loop spans 15 amino acids. V gave up 4 bases and J gave up 5 bases; unmatched junction bases: 9.

The chain recombines TRBV10-3 with TRBJ1-4; 7 bases fit TRBD1. Germline lookup yields CDR1 ENHRY and CDR2 SYGVKD. The CDR3 contains 13 residues. V was clipped by 9 bases and J by 6 bases; unmatched bases: 7. CDR3 sequence: CAIRDSADEKLFF. CDR3 DNA: TGTGCCATTAGGGACAGTGCGGATGAAAAACTGTTTTTT.

This chain uses TRBV7-8 with TRBJ2-2; 10 bases map to TRBD2. The ends lost 0 bases at V and 3 bases at J; junction bases unmatched: 7. CDR1 and CDR2 (germline): SGHVS, FQNEAQ. The CDR3 length is 18 residues. The CDR3 DNA reads as TGTGCCAGCAGCTTAGCGGTCGGACTAGCGGCATACACCGGGGAGCTGTTTTTT. This gives the protein CASSLAVGLAAYTGELFF.

The gene calls are TRBV19 and TRBJ1-5; 9 nucleotides match TRBD1. The CDR3 is 16 amino acids. The V gene end was trimmed by 4 bases and the J gene end by 4 bases; junction bases not matched to a gene: 8. Germline values: CDR1 LNHDA, CDR2 SQIVND (reference sequence). DNA of the CDR3: TGTGCCAGTAGTACCCGAACAGGGGGCGGGAATCAGCCCCAGCATTTT. Translated, it gives CASSTRTGGGNQPQHF. The full variable domain, in which reference TRBV19 and TRBJ1-5 provide the parts outside the CDR3, is DGGITQSPKYLFRKEGQNVTLSCEQNLNHDAMYWYRQDPGQGLRLIYYSQIVNDFQKGDIAEGYSVSREKKESFPLTVTSAQKNPTAFYLCASSTRTGGGNQPQHFGDGTRLSIL.

The table lists this clone with a count of one. The chain uses TRBV3-1 (or the pseudogene TRBV3-2) and TRBJ2-5; 8 bases match TRBD2. Germline loops: CDR1 LGHDT, CDR2 YNNKEL (reference sequence). The CDR3 consists of 14 residues. V shed 2 bases, J shed 5 bases, and the junction held 4 bases outside the gene matches. The CDR3 spells CASSQQREMETQYF. In DNA, the CDR3 is TGTGCCAGCAGCCAACAGCGGGAGATGGAGACCCAGTACTTC.

The chain carries TRBV15 and TRBJ1-5; 7 bases align to TRBD1. Germline CDR1 LNHNV, CDR2 YYDKDF (reference sequence). CDR3 length equals 19 residues. V was clipped by 3 bases and J by 0 bases; unmatched bases: 14. CDR3 DNA sequence: TGTGCCACCAGCAGTCGCTTCCGGGACAGACCGTATAGCAATCAGCCCCAGCATTTT. This sequence encodes CATSSRFRDRPYSNQPQHF.

CDR3 in amino acids: CASSFNDKNTGELFF. The CDR3 DNA sequence: TGCGCCAGCAGCTTTAATGACAAAAACACCGGGGAGCTGTTTTTT. The chain has TRBV5-1 and TRBJ2-2, with unresolved D. The V gene's germline CDR1 is SGHRS and CDR2 YFSETQ. Trimming shortened V by 2 bases and J by 2 bases, and 10 bases separated the two germline ends. The CDR3 has 15 residues.

The chain combines TRBV4-2 with TRBJ1-1; D is uncertain. The CDR3 length is 13 residues. V gave up 1 base and J gave up 6 bases, with 9 bases separating them. Per the germline V gene, CDR1 is LGHNA and CDR2 is YNFKEQ. In nucleotides, the CDR3 is TGTGCCAGCAGCCAAGGCCCAATCCCTGAAGCTTTCTTT. It yields the protein CASSQGPIPEAFF.

This clone was observed a single time. The chain carries TRBV3-1 (or the pseudogene TRBV3-2) and TRBJ2-2, with 9 bases aligning to TRBD2. V was clipped by 2 bases and J by 1 base; unmatched bases: 5. The CDR3 extends over 17 amino acids. The germline V gene has CDR1 LGHDT and CDR2 YNNKEL (reference sequence). The CDR3 reads CASSQIVTSGNTGELFF. CDR3 in DNA: TGTGCCAGCAGCCAAATCGTGACTAGCGGGAACACCGGGGAGCTGTTTTTT.

The chain carries TRBV4-1 and TRBJ1-5, with TRBD1 identical over 8 bases. V was clipped by 2 bases and J by 6 bases; unmatched bases: 6. From germline, CDR1 is MGHRA and CDR2 YSYEKL. The CDR3 sequence is 15 residues long. For the CDR3, the DNA is TGCGCCAGCAGCCAACAATCAGGGGGCTCTCAGCCCCAGCATTTT. Its translation is CASSQQSGGSQPQHF.

V gene TRBV10-3 combines with J gene TRBJ2-7; 7 bases line up with TRBD1. This CDR3 contains 13 residues. Germline trimming cut 2 bases from V and 9 bases from J; bases unmatched to any gene: 7. Germline V gives CDR1 ENHRY, CDR2 SYGVKD. The CDR3 nucleotides are TGTGCCATCAGTGAGGCGGACAGGTTGGTGCAGTACTTC. Translated, it gives CAISEADRLVQYF.

The CDR3 DNA follows: TGTGCCAGTAGTATCCTGGAAGCGGGAGTAGGCACCGGGGAGCTGTTTTTT. Encoded protein: CASSILEAGVGTGELFF. V and J are TRBV19 and TRBJ2-2; 8 bases align to TRBD2. Germline CDR1 is LNHDA and CDR2 is SQIVND (reference sequence). Unmatched junction bases numbered 10, after V lost 3 bases and J lost 4 bases. This CDR3 is 17 amino acids long.

This clone occurred a few times. The rearrangement joins TRBV7-9 to TRBJ2-7; 7 bases align to TRBD2. CDR3 length: 15 amino acids. J gave up 7 bases and V 2 bases, and 11 bases lay outside the gene matches. Germline lookup yields CDR1 SEHNR and CDR2 FQNEAQ (reference sequence). The CDR3 DNA reads TGTGCCAGCAGCTTATTCCGGCTAGCGGTTACTGAGCAGTACTTC. Translating gives CASSLFRLAVTEQYF.

Of note for this clone: The germline gene is not matched at one end of the junction; a read error may be the cause. The rearrangement joins TRBV7-2 to TRBJ1-2; 7 bases align to TRBD1. The length of the CDR3 is 13 residues. Germline loops: CDR1 SGHTA, CDR2 FQGNSA. The chain's CDR3 is CASNLKGAGGYTF. CDR3 nucleotides: TGTGCCAGCAACTTAAAGGGGGCCGGTGGCTACACCTTC.

This clone occurred a few times. The chain recombines TRBV2 with TRBJ1-1; no firm D call. The CDR3 runs 15 residues. The V end lost 1 base, the J end lost 2 bases, and 11 bases lay between the germline ends. Germline values: CDR1 SNHLY, CDR2 FYNNEI. The CDR3 is CASSEDGRPNTEAFF. The CDR3 DNA is TGTGCCAGCAGTGAAGACGGCCGCCCTAACACTGAAGCTTTCTTT.

This chain connects TRBV11-3 to TRBJ1-1, with D uncertain. The germline CDR1 and CDR2 sequences are SGHNT and YENEEA. With 5 bases removed from V and 1 base from J, the gap between germline ends came to 8 bases. The CDR3 length is 13 residues. Here the CDR3 DNA reads TGTGCCAGCAGCCGCAAGCGGAACACTGAAGCTTTCTTT. Its translation: CASSRKRNTEAFF.

V is TRBV5-1 and J is TRBJ2-3; possibly TRBD1 or TRBD2 for D (6 bases each). Trimming took off 0 bases at V and 1 base at J, with 12 bases between the two ends. The germline V gene has CDR1 SGHRS and CDR2 YFSETQ. The CDR3 runs to 16 residues. The CDR3 loop is CASSLAARGGTDTQYF. The CDR3 bases are TGCGCCAGCAGCTTGGCTGCAAGGGGGGGCACAGATACGCAGTATTTT.

The chain has TRBV5-1 and TRBJ1-1, with TRBD1 as a possible D gene (6 bases). Trimming removed 6 bases at V and 7 bases at J, with 28 bases between. The germline V gene encodes CDR1 SGHRS and CDR2 YFSETQ. The CDR3 totals 17 residues. Written as DNA, the CDR3 is TGCGCCAGCACTCTCAGGGGCTCCTTACAGGGAAGGGATGAAGCTTTCTTT. It is translated as CASTLRGSLQGRDEAFF.

This clone was found a few times. The chain links TRBV29-1 to TRBJ1-1; D is undetermined. CDR1 is SQVTM and CDR2 is ANQGSEA in the germline V gene. Deletions cut 5 bases from V and 0 bases from J, with 10 bases between. This CDR3 has 13 residues. CDR3 nucleotides: TGCAGCGTTTTGCGGCAGCTGAACACTGAAGCTTTCTTT. Its translation is CSVLRQLNTEAFF.

V usage is TRBV10-3 and J usage is TRBJ1-2; D unclear. The CDR3 is made up of 15 amino acids. The ends were cut back, 4 bases at V and 0 bases at J, with 12 bases in the middle. Germline values: CDR1 ENHRY, CDR2 SYGVKD. The CDR3 nucleotides read TGTGCCATCAGTGGTGACAAGGACGCTAACTATGGCTACACCTTC. Its protein is CAISGDKDANYGYTF.

V is TRBV7-9 and J is TRBJ2-1; the match to TRBD2 covers 11 bases. The CDR3 loop spans 17 amino acids. V shed 6 bases and J 4 bases; nucleotides not matched to a gene: 11. In germline, CDR1 is SEHNR, CDR2 FQNEAQ (reference sequence). The CDR3 region has the DNA TGTGCCAGCAGATCTACTAGCGGGAGTTCATGGTACAATGAGCAGTTCTTC. Its translation: CASRSTSGSSWYNEQFF. The full variable domain, in which reference TRBV7-9 and TRBJ2-1 provide the parts outside the CDR3, is DTGVSQNPRHKITKRGQNVTFRCDPISEHNRLYWYRQTLGQGPEFLTYFQNEAQLEKSRLLSDRFSAERPKGSFSTLEIQRTEQGDSAMYLCASRSTSGSSWYNEQFFGPGTRLTVL.

The chain has TRBV30 and TRBJ1-6; D gene uncertain. Trimming removed 0 bases from V and 10 bases from J, with 7 bases in between. CDR1 GTSNPN and CDR2 SVGIG come from the germline V gene (reference sequence). There are 12 residues in the CDR3. The CDR3, as DNA: TGTGCCTGGAGTGTCACCCTCTCACCCCTCCACTTT. Translating it yields CAWSVTLSPLHF.

The gene calls are TRBV4-1 and TRBJ2-3; a weak D match, TRBD1 (6 bases). The germline gives CDR1 MGHRA, CDR2 YSYEKL. V lost 2 bases to trimming and J lost 1 base, with 16 bases between them. There are 17 residues in the CDR3. CDR3 nucleotide sequence: TGCGCCAGCAGCCAACGCCGGGACACAAGCCGCACAGATACGCAGTATTTT. Translation: CASSQRRDTSRTDTQYF.